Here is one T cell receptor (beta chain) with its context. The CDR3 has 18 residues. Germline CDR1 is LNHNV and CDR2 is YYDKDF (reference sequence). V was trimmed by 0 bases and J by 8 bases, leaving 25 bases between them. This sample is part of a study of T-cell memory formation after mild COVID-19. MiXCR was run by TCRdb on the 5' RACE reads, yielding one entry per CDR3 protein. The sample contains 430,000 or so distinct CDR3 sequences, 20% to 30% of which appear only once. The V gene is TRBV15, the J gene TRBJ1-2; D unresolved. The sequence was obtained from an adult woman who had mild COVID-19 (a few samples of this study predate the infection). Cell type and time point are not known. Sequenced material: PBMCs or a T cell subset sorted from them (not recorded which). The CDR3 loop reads CATSRDPGDGIHRLGYTF. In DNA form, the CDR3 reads TGTGCCACCAGCAGAGATCCGGGTGATGGGATCCACCGCCTAGGCTACACCTTC. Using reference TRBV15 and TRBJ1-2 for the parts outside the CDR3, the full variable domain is DAMVIQNPRYQVTQFGKPVTLSCSQTLNHNVMYWYQQKSSQAPKLLFHYYDKDFNNEADTPDNFQSRRPNTSFCFLDIRSPGLGDTAMYLCATSRDPGDGIHRLGYTFGSGTRLTVV.